This T cell receptor beta chain was captured by sequencing in a study of T cells after yellow fever vaccination (dated by TCRdb to about 2019). About the full investigation: The SMART-Seq v4 Ultra Low Input RNA kit was used to prepare libraries from fractions with low cell numbers. To follow T-cell clones before and after primary and booster YFV17D yellow fever vaccination, bulk TCR alpha and beta repertoires were sequenced over time. Blood was collected at multiple timepoints before and after primary and secondary immunization, and bulk PBMC replicates and cell subsets were isolated. Two healthy male donors made up the cohort, one aged 18 to 30 years and the other aged 30 to 40 years.

From its cysteine to its phenylalanine, the CDR3 spans 14 amino acids. The CDR3 DNA has 42 bases and is translated from base 1. The germline V gene gives CDR1 as SGHTA and CDR2 as FQGNSA. The junction shows trimming of 5 bases on V and 3 bases on J, plus 10 bases between the germline ends. Paper-wide results and their limitations: FACS-sorted repertoires could contain abundant contaminating clonotypes from the bulk population, so computational filtering was required. Compared with the primary T-cell response, the secondary T-cell response was weaker but faster, peaking on day 5 rather than day 15. Only two donors were included in the study, so the extent to which the findings can be generalized is limited. After the booster, most clones that had expanded after primary vaccination were detected again (around 97% of CD4 and 88% of CD8), suggesting broad maintenance of memory. A small fraction of clonotypes appeared in both the CD4 and CD8 compartments, likely as a result of convergent recombination.

The treatment or condition tag for this specimen amounts to: live attenuated yellow fever vaccine strain. At each blood-draw timepoint, two biological replicates of bulk PBMCs were obtained. A standard Ficoll-Paque protocol was used to isolate PBMCs from peripheral blood. TriZol was used to extract RNA from bulk PBMCs, from CD4 and CD8 fractions, and from dextramer-positive and dextramer-negative fractions. Instrument on record: Illumina NovaSeq 6000. TCR cDNA was synthesized by 5'RACE template switching, through which a universal primer site and unique molecular identifiers were introduced. Priming of cDNA synthesis was performed from both the TCR alpha and TCR beta constant segments. Library amplification used two PCR steps, and the second PCR step added sample barcodes and sequencing adapters. Sequencing of the libraries was done on either Illumina HiSeq 2500 (2x100 bp) or NovaSeq (2x150 bp). In the original analysis: Demultiplexing of reads and collapsing into UMI consensus sequences were performed with MIGEC, and V(D)J alignment was carried out with MiXCR. Using edgeR on replicate PBMC samples, clonotypes were called vaccine-responding if FDR was below 0.01 and the log2 fold change was above 5 up to day 15. Each bulk clonotype received a CD4 or CD8 identity based on whether the sequenced CD4 or CD8 repertoire contained that clonotype at higher abundance. The public reads were reprocessed in TCRdb via fastp at Q25 and MiXCR, keeping in-frame beta chains. Each record represents a unique CDR3 protein, reported with the most common genes and DNA among its rows. These V and J calls derive from TCRdb rather than the authors' analysis. A total of 230,000 or so distinct CDR3 sequences appear in this sample, approximately 3.5% of them only once. The ten largest account for approximately 18% of the sample.

Many counts were recorded for this clonotype. The clone's antigen remains unknown. No qualities accompany the bases; no much larger clone lies one base away. This clonotype was sampled from a man aged 18 to 29 who received the YFV17D yellow fever vaccine. The chain couples TRBV7-2 to TRBJ2-2; a tentative D call is TRBD1 (6 bases match). The input for sequencing was PBMCs, taken 15 days after the yellow fever booster vaccination. The CDR3 in this case is CASSQGFDTGELFF. At the DNA level, the sequence is TGTGCCAGCAGCCAGGGGTTTGACACCGGGGAGCTGTTTTTT.